This T cell receptor (beta chain) was obtained from a study of blood T cell repertoires in COVID-19. Looking at the study overall: The analysed material was cDNA or gDNA that came from T cells, B-cell-depleted T cells, or PBMCs.

The CDR3 is made up of 14 amino acids. The germline V gene encodes CDR1 MNHEY and CDR2 SMNVEV (reference sequence). V dropped 6 bases and J dropped 2; count of bases not matched to a gene: 4. Authors' processing steps: Scientists estimated how many nucleated cells there were by amplifying reference gene primers. Produced via immunoSEQ multiplex PCR; TCRdb's table is partial and in-frame only. That table is the source of V, J and clone size, and D and trimming were worked out from the DNA. In the table there are around 100,000 clones, roughly nine tenths of which are singletons. This sequence was found in a woman of 80 years or more in a cohort sampled during active COVID-19. Specimen: peripheral blood. This sequence joins TRBV27 and TRBJ1-1; TRBD1 matches 9 bases. In nucleotides, the CDR3 is TGTGCCAGCAGCAAGGGACAGGGTAACACTGAAGCTTTCTTT. As protein: CASSKGQGNTEAFF.